This record looks at one TCR beta chain sequence and its context. With 6 bases removed from V and 7 bases from J, the gap between germline ends came to 16 bases. The germline gives CDR1 MNHEY, CDR2 SMNVEV (reference sequence). This CDR3 has 13 residues. The record originates from a study of blood T cell repertoires in COVID-19. Assay used: immunoSEQ multiplex PCR; TCRdb lists only in-frame clones, some missing. The repertoire holds 95,000 to 100,000 clones, with approximately 89% as singletons. The chain joins TRBV27 to TRBJ2-7; maybe TRBD2 (6 bases). This clonotype was obtained from a woman under 40 with acute or convalescent COVID-19. Material for sequencing was peripheral blood. In DNA, the CDR3 is TGTGCCAGCAGACCGGCGGGGTCACGAGAGCAGTACTTC. Amino acid sequence: CASRPAGSREQYF.